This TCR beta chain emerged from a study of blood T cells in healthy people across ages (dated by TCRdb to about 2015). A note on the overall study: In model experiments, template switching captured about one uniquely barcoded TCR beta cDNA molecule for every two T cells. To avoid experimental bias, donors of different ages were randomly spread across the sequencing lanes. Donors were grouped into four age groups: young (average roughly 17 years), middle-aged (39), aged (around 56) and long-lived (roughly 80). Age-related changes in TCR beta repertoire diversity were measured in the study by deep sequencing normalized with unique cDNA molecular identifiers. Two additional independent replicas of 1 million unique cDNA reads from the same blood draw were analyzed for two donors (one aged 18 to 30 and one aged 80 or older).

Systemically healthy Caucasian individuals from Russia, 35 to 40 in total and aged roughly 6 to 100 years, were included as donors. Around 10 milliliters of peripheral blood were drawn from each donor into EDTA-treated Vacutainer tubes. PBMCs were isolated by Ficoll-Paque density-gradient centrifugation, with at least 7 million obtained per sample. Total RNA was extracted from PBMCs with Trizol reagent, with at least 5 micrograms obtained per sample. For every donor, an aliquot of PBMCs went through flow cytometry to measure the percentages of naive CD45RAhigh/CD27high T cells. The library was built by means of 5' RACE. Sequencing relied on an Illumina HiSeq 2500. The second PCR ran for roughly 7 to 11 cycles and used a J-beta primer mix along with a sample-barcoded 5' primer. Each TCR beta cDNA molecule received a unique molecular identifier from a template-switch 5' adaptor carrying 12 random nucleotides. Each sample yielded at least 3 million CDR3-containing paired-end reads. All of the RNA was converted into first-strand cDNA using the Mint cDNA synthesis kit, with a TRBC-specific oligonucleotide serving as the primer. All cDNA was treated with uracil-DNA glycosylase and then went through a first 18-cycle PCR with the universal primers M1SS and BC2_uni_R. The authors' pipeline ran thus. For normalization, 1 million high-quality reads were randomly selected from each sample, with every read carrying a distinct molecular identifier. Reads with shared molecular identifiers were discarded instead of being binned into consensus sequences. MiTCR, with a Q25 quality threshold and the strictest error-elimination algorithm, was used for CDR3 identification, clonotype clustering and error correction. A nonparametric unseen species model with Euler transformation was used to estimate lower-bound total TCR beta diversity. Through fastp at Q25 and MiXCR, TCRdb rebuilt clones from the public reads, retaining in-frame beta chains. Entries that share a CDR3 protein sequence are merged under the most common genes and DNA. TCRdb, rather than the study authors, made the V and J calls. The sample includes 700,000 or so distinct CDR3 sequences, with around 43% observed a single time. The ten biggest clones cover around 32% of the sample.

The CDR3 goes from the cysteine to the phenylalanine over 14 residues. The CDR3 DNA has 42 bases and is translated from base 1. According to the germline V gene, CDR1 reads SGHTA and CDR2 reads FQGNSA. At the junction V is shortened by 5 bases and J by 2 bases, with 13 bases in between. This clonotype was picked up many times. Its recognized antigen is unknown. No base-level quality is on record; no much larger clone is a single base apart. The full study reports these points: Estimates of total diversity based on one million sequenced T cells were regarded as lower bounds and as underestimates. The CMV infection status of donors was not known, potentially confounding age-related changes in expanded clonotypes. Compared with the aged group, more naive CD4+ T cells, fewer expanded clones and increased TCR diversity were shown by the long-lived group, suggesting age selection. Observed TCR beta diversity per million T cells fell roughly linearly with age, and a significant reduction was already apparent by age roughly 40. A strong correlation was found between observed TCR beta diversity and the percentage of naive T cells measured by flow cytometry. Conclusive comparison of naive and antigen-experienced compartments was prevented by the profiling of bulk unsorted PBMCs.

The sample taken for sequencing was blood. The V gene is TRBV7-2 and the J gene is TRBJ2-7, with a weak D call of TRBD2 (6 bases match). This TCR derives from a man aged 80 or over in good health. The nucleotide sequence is TGTGCCAGCAGCCCGGGACTGCCACCCTACGAGCAGTACTTC. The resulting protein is CASSPGLPPYEQYF.